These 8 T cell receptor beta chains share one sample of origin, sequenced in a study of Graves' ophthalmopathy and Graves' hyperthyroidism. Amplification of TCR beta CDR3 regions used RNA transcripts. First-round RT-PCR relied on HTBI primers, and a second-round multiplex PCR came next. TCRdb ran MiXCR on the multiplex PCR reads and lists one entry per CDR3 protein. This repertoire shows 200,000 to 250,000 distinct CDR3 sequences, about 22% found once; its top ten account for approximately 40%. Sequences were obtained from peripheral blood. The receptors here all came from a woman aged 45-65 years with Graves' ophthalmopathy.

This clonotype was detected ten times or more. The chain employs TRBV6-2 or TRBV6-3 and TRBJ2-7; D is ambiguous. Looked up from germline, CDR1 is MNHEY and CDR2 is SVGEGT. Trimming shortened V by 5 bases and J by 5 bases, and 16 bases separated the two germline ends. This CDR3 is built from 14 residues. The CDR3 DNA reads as TGTGCCAGCAGTAATCCGGGCCCGGCGGACGAGCAGTACTTC. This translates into CASSNPGPADEQYF.

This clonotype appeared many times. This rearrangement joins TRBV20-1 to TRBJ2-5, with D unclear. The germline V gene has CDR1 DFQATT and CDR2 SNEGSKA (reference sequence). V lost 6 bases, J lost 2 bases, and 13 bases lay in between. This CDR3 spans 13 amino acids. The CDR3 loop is CSAARTEQETQYF. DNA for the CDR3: TGCAGTGCCGCAAGGACGGAACAAGAGACCCAGTACTTC.

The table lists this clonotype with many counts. The CDR3 DNA reads TGCAGCGCTAATACCGGGACGGTCAACACTGAAGCTTTCTTT. It is translated as CSANTGTVNTEAFF. The chain employs TRBV29-1 and TRBJ1-1; maybe TRBD1 (5 bases). Trimming pared 7 bases from V and 2 bases from J, leaving 17 bases between. Per the germline V gene, CDR1 is SQVTM and CDR2 is ANQGSEA. This CDR3 contains 14 residues.

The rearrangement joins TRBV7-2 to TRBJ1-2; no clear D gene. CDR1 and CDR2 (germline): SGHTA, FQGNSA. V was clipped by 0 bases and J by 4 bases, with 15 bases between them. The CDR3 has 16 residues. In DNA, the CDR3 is TGTGCCAGCAGCTTAGCGGCAGCCAGTTACGGCTATGGCTACACCTTC. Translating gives CASSLAAASYGYGYTF.

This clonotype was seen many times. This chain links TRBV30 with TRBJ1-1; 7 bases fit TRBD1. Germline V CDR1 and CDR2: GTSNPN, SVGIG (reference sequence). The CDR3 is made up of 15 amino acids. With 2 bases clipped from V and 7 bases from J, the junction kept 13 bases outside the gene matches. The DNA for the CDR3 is TGTGCCTGGAGTCAACCGACAGGGTTCGGTCTTGAAGCTTTCTTT. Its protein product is CAWSQPTGFGLEAFF.

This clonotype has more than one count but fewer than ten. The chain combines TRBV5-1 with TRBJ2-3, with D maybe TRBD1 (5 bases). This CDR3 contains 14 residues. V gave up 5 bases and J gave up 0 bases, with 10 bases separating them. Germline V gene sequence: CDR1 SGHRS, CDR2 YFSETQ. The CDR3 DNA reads TGCGCCAGCAGGCTGGGGCCTAGCACAGATACGCAGTATTTT. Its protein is CASRLGPSTDTQYF.

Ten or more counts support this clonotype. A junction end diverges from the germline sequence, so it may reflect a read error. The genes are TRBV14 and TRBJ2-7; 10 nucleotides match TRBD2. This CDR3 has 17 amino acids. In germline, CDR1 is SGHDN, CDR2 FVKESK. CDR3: CASSQGLAGEGPYKQYF. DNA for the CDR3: TGTGCCAGCAGCCAAGGCCTAGCGGGAGAAGGCCCCTACAAGCAGTACTTC.

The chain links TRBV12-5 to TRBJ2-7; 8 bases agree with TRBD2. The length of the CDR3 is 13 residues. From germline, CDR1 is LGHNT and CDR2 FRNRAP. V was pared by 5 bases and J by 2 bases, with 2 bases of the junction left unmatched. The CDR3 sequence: CASGAGLAYEQYF. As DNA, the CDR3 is TGTGCTAGTGGTGCGGGACTAGCCTACGAGCAGTACTTC.